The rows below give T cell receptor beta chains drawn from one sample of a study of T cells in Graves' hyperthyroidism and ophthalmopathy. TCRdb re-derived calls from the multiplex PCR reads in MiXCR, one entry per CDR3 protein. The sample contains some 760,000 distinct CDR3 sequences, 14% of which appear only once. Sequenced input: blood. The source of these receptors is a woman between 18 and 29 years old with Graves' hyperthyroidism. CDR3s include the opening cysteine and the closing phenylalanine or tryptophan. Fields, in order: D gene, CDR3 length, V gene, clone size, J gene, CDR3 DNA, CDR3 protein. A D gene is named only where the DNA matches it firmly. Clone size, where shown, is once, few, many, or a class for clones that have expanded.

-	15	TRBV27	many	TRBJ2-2	TGTGCCAGCAGATGGGGACTTCGAGGGTCCGGGGAGCTGTTTTTT	CASRWGLRGSGELFF
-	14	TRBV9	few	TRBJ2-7	TGTGCCAGCAGCGTAGAGAAAGACTCCTACGAGCAGTACTTC	CASSVEKDSYEQYF
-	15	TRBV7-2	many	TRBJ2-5	TGTGCCAGCAGCTTAGCGGGAGTTTTGGGAGAGACCCAGTACTTC	CASSLAGVLGETQYF
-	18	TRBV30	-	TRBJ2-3	TGTGCCTGGAGGGGGCGTTCGGCGAGCGTCTTTAGCACAGATACGCAGTATTTT	CAWRGRSASVFSTDTQYF
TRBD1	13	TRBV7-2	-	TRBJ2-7	TGTGCCAGCAGCGCGGGACAGGGGGTCGAGCAGTACTTC	CASSAGQGVEQYF
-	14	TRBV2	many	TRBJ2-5	TGTGCCAGCAGCCCGACAGGCATTCAAGAGACCCAGTACTTC	CASSPTGIQETQYF
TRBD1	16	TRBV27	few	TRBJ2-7	TGTGCCAGCAGTTTAGTACCCCCGGGACAGGGCGGCGAGCAGTACTTC	CASSLVPPGQGGEQYF
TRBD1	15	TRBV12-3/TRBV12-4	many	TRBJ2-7	TGTGCCAGCGGATTGACAGGGTCCAAGTTCCACGAGCAGTACTTC	CASGLTGSKFHEQYF
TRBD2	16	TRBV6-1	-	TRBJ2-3	TGTGCCAGCAGTAAGTTAGCGGGATCGAGCACAGATACGCAGTATTTT	CASSKLAGSSTDTQYF
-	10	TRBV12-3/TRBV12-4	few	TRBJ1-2	TGTGCCAGCAGGTCAGATGGCTACACCTTC	CASRSDGYTF
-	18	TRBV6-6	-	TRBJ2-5	TGTGCCAGCAGTTACTCAACTTTCCGGCCGGACAATAAAGAGACCCAGTACTTC	CASSYSTFRPDNKETQYF
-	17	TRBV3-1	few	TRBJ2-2	TGTGCCAGCAGCCCGCCAGGGATTACCGAAAGGACCGGGGAGCTGTTTTTT	CASSPPGITERTGELFF
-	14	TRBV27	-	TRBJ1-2	TGTGCCAGCCCCCGGGGGGCGAAGGGCTATGGCTACACCTTC	CASPRGAKGYGYTF
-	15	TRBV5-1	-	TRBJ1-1	TGCGCCAGCAGTCACAATCCGGGACAAGGGTATGAAGCTTTCTTT	CASSHNPGQGYEAFF
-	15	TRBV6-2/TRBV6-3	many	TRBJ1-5	TGTGCCAGCAGTAAAGGCGGTTTTGGGGATCAGCCCCAGCATTTT	CASSKGGFGDQPQHF
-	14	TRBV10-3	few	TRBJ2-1	TGTGCCATCAAAGCGGAGGGTTCGTACAATGAGCAGTTCTTC	CAIKAEGSYNEQFF
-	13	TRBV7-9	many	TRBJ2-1	TGTGCCAGCAGCTTAAACTCGGGCAATGAGCAGTTCTTC	CASSLNSGNEQFF
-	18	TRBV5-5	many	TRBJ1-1	TGTGCCAGCAGACATCTACCCCGTCTTTCCCTAAGGAGCACTGAAGCTTTCTTT	CASRHLPRLSLRSTEAFF
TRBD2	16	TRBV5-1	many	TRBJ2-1	TGCGCCAGCAGTAAAGTAGCGGGAAGCTCCTACAATGAGCAGTTCTTC	CASSKVAGSSYNEQFF
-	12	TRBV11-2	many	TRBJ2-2	TGTGCCAGCAGCTTCCACACCGGGGAGCTGTTTTTT	CASSFHTGELFF
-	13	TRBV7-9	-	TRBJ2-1	TGTGCCAGCAGCCTAAGGGGTGGGGATGAGCAGTTCTTC	CASSLRGGDEQFF
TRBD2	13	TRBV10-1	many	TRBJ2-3	TGCGCCAAACTAGCGGGACCCACAGATACGCAGTATTTT	CAKLAGPTDTQYF
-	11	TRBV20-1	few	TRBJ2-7	TGCAGTGCAACGGACTATTACGAGCAGTACTTC	CSATDYYEQYF
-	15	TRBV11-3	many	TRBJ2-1	TGTGCCAGCAGCTCTACGAGAACTCTCCCTGGGGAGCAGTTCTTC	CASSSTRTLPGEQFF
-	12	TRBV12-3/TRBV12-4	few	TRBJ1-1	TGTGCCAGCAGTTCGGGGAACAGTGAAGCTTTCTTT	CASSSGNSEAFF
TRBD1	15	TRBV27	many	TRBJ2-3	TGTGCCAGCAGTCCAGGGGGCCCACCTGGCGATACGCAGTATTTT	CASSPGGPPGDTQYF
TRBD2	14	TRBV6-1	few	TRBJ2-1	TGTGCCAGCAGTGTGCGGGAGTACGACAATGAGCAGTTCTTC	CASSVREYDNEQFF
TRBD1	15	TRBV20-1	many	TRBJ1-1	TGCAGTGCTAGAGCTCGAGGACAGGGAGGGACTGAAGCTTTCTTT	CSARARGQGGTEAFF
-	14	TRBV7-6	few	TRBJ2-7	TGTGCCAGCAGCCCGAGGGACGGACATTACGAGCAGTACTTC	CASSPRDGHYEQYF
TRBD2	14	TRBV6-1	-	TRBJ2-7	TGTGCCAGCAGTGGTGTAGCGGGAGACTACGAGCAGTACTTC	CASSGVAGDYEQYF
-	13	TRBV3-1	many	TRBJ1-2	TGTGCCACCACGTTTCAGGGCTACTATGGCTACACCTTC	CATTFQGYYGYTF
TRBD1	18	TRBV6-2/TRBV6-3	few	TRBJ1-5	TGTGCCAGCGGCGTCCGGGACAGCGGCCTTTATAGCAATCAGCCCCAGCATTTT	CASGVRDSGLYSNQPQHF
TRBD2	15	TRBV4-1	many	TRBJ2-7	TGCGCCAGCAGCCAAGAGCCTAGCGGAAACTACGAGCAGTACTTC	CASSQEPSGNYEQYF
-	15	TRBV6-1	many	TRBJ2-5	TGTGCCAGCAGTGAAGAGGTTGGAGGGGCAGAGACCCAGTACTTC	CASSEEVGGAETQYF
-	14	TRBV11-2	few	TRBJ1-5	TGTGCCAGCAGCTCCCTACGCGGGGATCAGCCCCAGCATTTT	CASSSLRGDQPQHF
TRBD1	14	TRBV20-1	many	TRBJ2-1	TGCAGTGCTAGTAGACAGGGGGTCTACAATGAGCAGTTCTTC	CSASRQGVYNEQFF
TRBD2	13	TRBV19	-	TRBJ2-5	TGTGCCAGTACTAGCGGAACTAAAGAGACCCAGTACTTC	CASTSGTKETQYF
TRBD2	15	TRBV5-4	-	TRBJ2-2	TGTGCCAGCCAACTAGCGGGAGTATCCACCGGGGAGCTGTTTTTT	CASQLAGVSTGELFF
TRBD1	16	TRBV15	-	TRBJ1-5	TGTGCCACCAGCAGAGAACGGGACAGGGGCCACCAGCCCCAGCATTTT	CATSRERDRGHQPQHF
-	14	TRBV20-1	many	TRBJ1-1	TGCAGTGCTAGGGGTACAACAAGGGACACTGAAGCTTTCTTT	CSARGTTRDTEAFF
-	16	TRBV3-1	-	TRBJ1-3	TGTGCCAGCAGCCAAGAGGTCGGGCCGGCTGGAAACACCATATATTTT	CASSQEVGPAGNTIYF
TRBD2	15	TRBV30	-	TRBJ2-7	TGTGCCTGCCAAGGGGAGGGACTCGCGTCCTACGAGCAGTACTTC	CACQGEGLASYEQYF
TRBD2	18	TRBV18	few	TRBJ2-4	TGTGCCAGCTCACCAAGCGGGAGGCTCTTAATAGCCAAAAACATTCAGTACTTC	CASSPSGRLLIAKNIQYF
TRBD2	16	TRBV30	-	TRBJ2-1	TGTGCCTGGAGTGTACTGCGGGGGGCTCGACACAATGAGCAGTTCTTC	CAWSVLRGARHNEQFF
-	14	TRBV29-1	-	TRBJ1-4	TGCAGCGTTGAATCTGTAGGGAGGGTCGGAAAACTGTTTTTT	CSVESVGRVGKLFF
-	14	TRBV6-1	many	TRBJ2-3	TGTGCCAGCAGTGAAGGGGGCACGAGAGATACGCAGTATTTT	CASSEGGTRDTQYF
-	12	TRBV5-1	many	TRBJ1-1	TGTGCCAGCAGCTTGCCGGGAACTGAAGCTTTCTTT	CASSLPGTEAFF
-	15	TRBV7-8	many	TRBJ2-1	TGTGCCAGCCGATTTTCGGCCGGGGAGAACAATGAGCAGTTCTTC	CASRFSAGENNEQFF
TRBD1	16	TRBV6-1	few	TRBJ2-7	TGTGCCAGCAGTGTCCCGGCGGGACAGGGGGCCTACGAGCAGTACTTC	CASSVPAGQGAYEQYF
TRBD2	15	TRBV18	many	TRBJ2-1	TGTGCCAGCTCTATCAGCGGGAGGGCCTTTGATGAGCAGTTCTTC	CASSISGRAFDEQFF
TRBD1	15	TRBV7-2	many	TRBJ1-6	TGTGCCAGCACCTGGGACAGTCAGGGGAACTCACCCCTCCACTTT	CASTWDSQGNSPLHF
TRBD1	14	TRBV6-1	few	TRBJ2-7	TGTGCCAGCAGTCGTCTTGACAGGGCTTACGAGCAGTACTTC	CASSRLDRAYEQYF
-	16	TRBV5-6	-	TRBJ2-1	TGTGCCAGCAGCCCCGGGGGGCTGGGCTCCTACAATGAGCAGTTCTTC	CASSPGGLGSYNEQFF
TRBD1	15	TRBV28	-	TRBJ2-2	TGTGCCAGCACCCCAGGGGGCGTACGGGCCGGGGAGCTGTTTTTT	CASTPGGVRAGELFF
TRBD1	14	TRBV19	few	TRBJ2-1	TGTGCCAGTAGTTGGGGACAGGGGTTCGATGAGCAGTTCTTC	CASSWGQGFDEQFF
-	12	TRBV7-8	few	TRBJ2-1	TGTGCCAGCAGCTGGGGGGACAATGAGCAGTTCTTC	CASSWGDNEQFF
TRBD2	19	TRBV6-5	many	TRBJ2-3	TGTGCCAGCAGTTACTCTGTGCCGGGACTAGCGGGAGCTCCAGATACGCAGTATTTT	CASSYSVPGLAGAPDTQYF